The clone carrying this T cell receptor beta chain was detected only a few times. The sample is drawn from a study of identical twins. Using its own MiXCR run on the 5' RACE reads, TCRdb lists one record per CDR3 protein. The sample holds under 900,000 distinct CDR3 sequences, around a sixth seen once. CDR1 LGHDT and CDR2 YNNKEL come from the germline V gene (reference sequence). The length of the CDR3 is 13 residues. The J segment lost 8 bases and the V segment lost 8 bases, leaving 7 bases of the junction unmatched. These same data were also listed under a study on T cells expressing NK-cell markers.

This chain connects TRBV3-1 to TRBJ2-1; TRBD2 aligns across 9 bases. Specimen: PBMCs. The sequence came from a woman in her late teens or twenties in good health. CDR3 DNA sequence: TGTGCCAGCGGTAGCGGGAGAAGGTATGAGCAGTTCTTC. Amino acid sequence: CASGSGRRYEQFF.